This TCR beta chain was found in a study of OX40 agonist ivuxolimab in advanced cancers. Overall study context: An anti-OX40 (CD134) antibody with agonistic activity, ivuxolimab, was administered to patients.

Trimming removed 4 bases from V and 3 bases from J, with 11 bases in between. CDR1 LNHDA and CDR2 SQIVND come from the germline V gene (reference sequence). The CDR3 extends over 14 amino acids. Study results and caveats: Doses of 0.1 to 3.0 mg/kg were accompanied by clonal expansion of CD4+ and CD8+ blood T cells by week 6.

On this clone: Its specificity is not known.

Here immunoSEQ multiplex PCR was the method, and the copy in TCRdb shows in-frame clones only, minus some. The sample has some 96,000 clones, about nine tenths seen once; the top ten hold around 0.16%. The clonotype originates from an adult with an advanced solid tumor such as melanoma, head and neck, liver or kidney cancer. The chain joins TRBV19 to TRBJ2-3, with D possibly being TRBD2 (6 bases). Material: CD4+ or CD8+ T cells sorted from blood, obtained in a trial of the OX40 agonist ivuxolimab. The CDR3 sequence: CASSKNSGTDTQYF. In DNA, the CDR3 is TGTGCCAGTAGTAAAAATAGCGGAACAGATACGCAGTATTTT. The entire variable domain, with the rest obtained from reference TRBV19 and TRBJ2-3, is as follows: DGGITQSPKYLFRKEGQNVTLSCEQNLNHDAMYWYRQDPGQGLRLIYYSQIVNDFQKGDIAEGYSVSREKKESFPLTVTSAQKNPTAFYLCASSKNSGTDTQYFGPGTRLTVL.